This T cell receptor (beta chain) stems from a study of T-cell reconstitution after alpha-beta-depleted transplantation in children. Germline assignment: CDR1 SEHNR and CDR2 FQNEAQ (reference sequence). With V trimmed by 3 bases and J by 6 bases, 2 bases remained unmatched. The CDR3 has 14 residues. TCRbeta library construction was performed incorporating unique molecular identifiers. Via MiXCR, TCRdb re-called the PCR reads, giving one row per CDR3 protein. The repertoire holds about 360,000 distinct CDR3 sequences, with roughly 13% as singletons. The V gene is TRBV7-9, the J gene TRBJ2-2; 9 bases are a match to TRBD1. This specimen was PBMCs, taken from the stem cell graft. This clonotype originated in a human donor who donated a stem cell graft to a child with Fanconi anemia. The CDR3 DNA reads TGTGCCAGCAGCTTTACAGGGGGCTCCGGGGAGCTGTTTTTT. Its protein product is CASSFTGGSGELFF.